The clone carrying this T cell receptor beta chain was seen at least ten times. Its antigen is undetermined. TCRdb's copy holds only in-frame clones and misses some; the assay was immunoSEQ multiplex PCR. Found here are tens of thousands of clones, roughly 32% of them singletons; the top ten hold about 1.6%. The sample is drawn from a study of sequential checkpoint blockade in melanoma. As for the study in general: Twenty-two patients had matched tumor biopsies before treatment and at week 13 after nivolumab or ipilimumab alone.

The V gene's germline CDR1 is SGHNT and CDR2 YENEEA. Trimming pared 1 base from V and 4 bases from J, leaving 10 bases between. This CDR3 region has 14 residues. Treatment here: randomized to nivolumab then ipilimumab (arm A) or the reverse (arm B). DNA-damaging chemotherapy had not been given to any patient beforehand. Study-wide results and caveats: Clinical benefit was about 30 times likelier when tumor T-cell fraction and clonality increased. For nivolumab-first patients, baseline tumor clonality was associated with response.

The sequenced sample was tumor tissue (inferred from file names), obtained from a patient given nivolumab and ipilimumab in sequence. The J gene is TRBJ2-5, the V gene TRBV11-3; either TRBD1 or TRBD2 may fit D (5 bases each). The clonotype was recovered from a human donor with melanoma. For the CDR3, the DNA is TGTGCCAGCAGCTTAGTTAGAGGGGTAGAGACCCAGTACTTC. This encodes CASSLVRGVETQYF.